This TCR beta chain comes out of a study of blood T cell repertoires in COVID-19. Study information: Spain, Italy and the United States supplied samples that represented acute and convalescent COVID-19. Sample material is recorded as cDNA or gDNA derived from T cells, B-cell-depleted T cells, or PBMCs.

Germline V lookup: CDR1 MDHEN, CDR2 SYDVKM. The trim removed 6 bases at V and 3 bases at J, leaving 9 bases unmatched. This CDR3 has 16 amino acids. Study processing details: It was from reference gene primer amplification that nucleated cell counts were estimated. Assay used: immunoSEQ multiplex PCR; TCRdb lists only in-frame clones, some missing. The DNA gave D and trimming, while V, J and clone size come from that table. The table records 150,000 to 200,000 clones, 75% to 90% of them present only once. This rearrangement joins TRBV28 to TRBJ2-2, with 8 bases aligning to TRBD1. Sequencing was performed on peripheral blood. The TCR was taken from a man in his 70s with active or convalescent COVID-19. In DNA, the CDR3 is TGTGCCAGCAGACGACCTAGGACAGGGCACACCGGGGAGCTGTTTTTT. Translated, it gives CASRRPRTGHTGELFF.